This T cell receptor (beta chain) was recovered during a study of blood T cell repertoires in COVID-19. In the study overall: T cells, B-cell-depleted T cells, or PBMCs supplied cDNA or gDNA.

Profiled with immunoSEQ multiplex PCR; TCRdb holds only in-frame clones, not every one. The sample shows over 300,000 clones, 75% to 90% of them seen only once. Participants were placed into cohorts based on the clinical history they reported. The ends were cut back, 5 bases at V and 1 base at J, with 15 bases in the middle. CDR3 size: 16 residues. The germline gives CDR1 SGHVS, CDR2 FNYEAQ. The sequenced sample consisted of PBMCs or T cells enriched from blood (not recorded which). The clonotype originates from a man aged 25-45 years who had recovered from COVID-19. This chain uses TRBV7-6 with TRBJ2-1, with D unresolved. The CDR3 bases are TGTGCCAGCAGCCGTGACTGGCGCGCATCCTACAATGAGCAGTTCTTC. This translates into CASSRDWRASYNEQFF.